The 9 T cell receptor beta chains below all came from one sample that was sequenced in a study of cytomegalovirus exposure and HLA in healthy donors. Primers included in the PCR were 60 Vbeta and 13 Jbeta primers. Here immunoSEQ multiplex PCR was the method, and the copy in TCRdb shows in-frame clones only, minus some. Of around 230,000 clones detected, about 88% appear once; the ten largest clones hold roughly 0.26%. Sequencing was done on a sample of PBMCs. Receptors were obtained from a girl aged 2-10 years in good health and CMV-seronegative.

V gene TRBV13 combines with J gene TRBJ2-2; perhaps TRBD1 as D (5 bases). Germline-derived CDR1 and CDR2 are PRHDT and FYEKMQ (reference sequence). This CDR3 contains 17 residues. The germline V and J ends were trimmed by 3 bases and 4 bases, with 18 bases remaining between them. The CDR3 reads CASSFPPGPMGTGELFF. The CDR3 nucleotides read TGTGCCAGCAGCTTCCCCCCAGGGCCCATGGGCACCGGGGAGCTGTTTTTT.

The genes are TRBV11-3 and TRBJ2-3; TRBD2 might be the D (6 bases). CDR1 and CDR2 from the germline V gene are SGHNT and YENEEA. Trimming took off 5 bases at V and 2 bases at J, with 8 bases between the two ends. This CDR3 has 13 residues. In DNA form, the CDR3 reads TGTGCCAGCAGCCGGGACTTCACAGATACGCAGTATTTT. Amino acid sequence: CASSRDFTDTQYF.

This clone was found once. J is TRBJ2-2 and V is TRBV30, with TRBD2 matching over 9 bases. V lost 3 bases to trimming and J lost 5 bases; unmatched junction nucleotides: 10. The CDR3 loop spans 16 amino acids. Germline loops: CDR1 GTSNPN, CDR2 SVGIG (reference sequence). The CDR3 here is CAWRIGSGSGTGELFF. The CDR3 region has the DNA TGTGCCTGGAGGATTGGTAGCGGGAGTGGGACCGGGGAGCTGTTTTTT.

This chain connects TRBV7-6 to TRBJ2-2; D call uncertain. Trimming shortened V by 5 bases and J by 1 base, and 8 bases separated the two germline ends. This CDR3 spans 14 amino acids. In germline, CDR1 is SGHVS, CDR2 FNYEAQ. The CDR3 spells CASSPDWNTGELFF. CDR3 nucleotide sequence: TGTGCCAGCAGCCCTGACTGGAACACCGGGGAGCTGTTTTTT.

The rearrangement uses TRBV9 and TRBJ2-1; 12 bases align to TRBD2. The CDR3 length is 17 residues. In germline, CDR1 is SGDLS, CDR2 YYNGEE. V dropped 2 bases and J dropped 7; count of bases not matched to a gene: 10. CDR3 protein: CASSVSTSGSLRNEQFF. The CDR3 DNA is TGTGCCAGCAGCGTGTCGACTAGCGGGAGCCTTAGGAATGAGCAGTTCTTC.

The chain is built from TRBV2 and TRBJ1-3; D might be TRBD1 (5 bases). Germline V gene lookup returns CDR1 SNHLY and CDR2 FYNNEI. This CDR3 has 13 amino acids. Trimming removed 10 bases from V and 0 bases from J, with 10 bases in between. The chain's CDR3 is CATAQDSGNTIYF. DNA for the CDR3: TGTGCCACCGCACAGGACTCTGGAAACACCATATATTTT. The entire variable domain, with the rest obtained from reference TRBV2 and TRBJ1-3, is as follows: EPEVTQTPSHQVTQMGQEVILRCVPISNHLYFYWYRQILGQKVEFLVSFYNNEISEKSEIFDDQFSVERPDGSNFTLKIRSTKLEDSAMYFCATAQDSGNTIYFGEGSWLTVV.

The chain employs TRBV10-3 and TRBJ2-6; TRBD1 matches at 7 bases. Germline CDR1 is ENHRY and CDR2 is SYGVKD. V lost 4 bases and J lost 1; bases outside the gene matches: 10. This CDR3 spans 18 amino acids. CDR3 coding DNA: TGTGCCATCAGTGTAGGCAAAGGGGGCTGGTCTGGGGCCAACGTCCTGACTTTC. This codes for CAISVGKGGWSGANVLTF.

The genes are TRBV9 and TRBJ2-2; 8 bases agree with TRBD2. The germline V gene has CDR1 SGDLS and CDR2 YYNGEE. Trimming cost V 5 bases and J 7 bases; bases outside gene matches: 7. The CDR3 runs to 14 residues. The CDR3 reads CASSLTSVSGELFF. CDR3 sequence (DNA): TGTGCCAGCAGTCTGACTAGCGTGAGCGGGGAGCTGTTTTTT.

The chain employs TRBV10-1 and TRBJ2-7; maybe TRBD2 (6 bases). CDR3 length: 12 amino acids. The V end lost 4 bases, the J end lost 2 bases, and 6 bases lay between the germline ends. CDR1 and CDR2 from the germline V gene are WNHNN and SYGVQD (reference sequence). The CDR3 sequence is CASSAGAYEQYF. CDR3 sequence (DNA): TGCGCCAGCAGTGCGGGGGCCTACGAGCAGTACTTC.